What follows is one T cell receptor (beta chain) and its context. The antigen is not known. The entry originates in a study of OX40 agonist ivuxolimab in advanced cancers. Whole-study context: Earlier anti-PD-1, anti-PD-L1 or anti-CTLA-4 therapy was permitted; roughly 42% had received some.

Per germline, CDR1 MDHEN and CDR2 SYDVKM. The CDR3 covers 15 residues. V lost 5 bases, J lost 4 bases, and 8 bases stayed unmatched. Profiled with immunoSEQ multiplex PCR; TCRdb holds only in-frame clones, not every one. The table lists approximately 70,000 clones, around 94% of them singletons. The study, taken as a whole, reports: In CD8+ T cells, expanded clones were on average more numerous than in CD4+. Partial responders at 0.1-3.0 mg/kg had among the lowest clonal expansion.

The sequences come from CD4+ or CD8+ T cells sorted from blood, collected in a trial of the OX40 agonist ivuxolimab. The receptor comes from an adult with an advanced solid tumor such as melanoma, head and neck, liver or kidney cancer. The rearrangement uses TRBV28 and TRBJ2-1; 7 nucleotides match TRBD1. This chain's CDR3 is CASSAIGQVYNEQFF. The CDR3 nucleotides read TGTGCCAGCAGTGCGATTGGACAGGTTTACAATGAGCAGTTCTTC.